These T cell receptor beta chains were read from a single sample in a study of T cells expressing NK-cell markers. TCRdb processed the 5' RACE reads again and assigns one entry to each CDR3 protein, with no DNA. The table for this sample gives a few hundred thousand distinct CDR3 sequences. The sample comprised blood T cells: a sorted CD56 or NKG2C T cell subset, CD4+ or CD8+ T cells, or bulk PBMC T cells (not recorded which). The origin of the receptors is a man aged 18-75 years in good health. Each CDR3 is given with its conserved first and last residue.

j_call v_call cdr3_aa
TRBJ1-1 TRBV18 CASSDLTGTGDTEAFF
TRBJ1-2 TRBV2 CASTLRGGYGYTF
TRBJ2-7 TRBV5-1 CASSRNPGQGTYEQYF
TRBJ2-7 TRBV20-1 CSPLSGAFYEQYF
TRBJ1-1 TRBV14 CASSQDLGSWGTEAFF
TRBJ2-5 TRBV4-2 CASSLKTSGGQETQYF
TRBJ2-3 TRBV4-2 CASSQSSGGYTSTDTQYF
TRBJ2-3 TRBV6-5 CASSYSAGGPSDTQYF
TRBJ1-4 TRBV3-1 CASSQRIDEKLFF
TRBJ2-5 TRBV20-1 CSASRRRGGETQYF
TRBJ2-7 TRBV12-3/TRBV12-4 CASSISGRGVYEQYF
TRBJ2-1 TRBV6-6 CAAETSNNEQFF
TRBJ2-2 TRBV11-2 CASGTRSTGELFF
TRBJ2-7 TRBV7-8 CASSLWDRDSNEQYF
TRBJ2-5 TRBV5-1 CASSLAVGGKQETQYF
TRBJ2-5 TRBV5-1 CASRVRGQGNEETQYF
TRBJ1-5 TRBV27 CASRPDGQGVNQPQHF
TRBJ1-1 TRBV20-1 CSASANQPRAFF
TRBJ2-7 TRBV19 CASSETGNYEQYF
TRBJ2-7 TRBV6-1 CASSHAYPEHFTYEQYF
TRBJ2-2 TRBV5-1 CASSLELAGGTGELFF
TRBJ1-4 TRBV5-1 CASSFGRGATNEKLFF
TRBJ1-5 TRBV7-8 CASSLVPQGQPQHF
TRBJ2-7 TRBV6-2/TRBV6-3 CASSYGVKTYEQYF
TRBJ2-7 TRBV20-1 CSARVFGSYEQYF
TRBJ1-2 TRBV7-2 CASSFDRAEGGYTF
TRBJ2-7 TRBV2 CARFSPGQGSYEQYF
TRBJ1-1 TRBV6-5 CASSYYTGTVNTEAFF
TRBJ1-2 TRBV12-3/TRBV12-4 CASSLKFRGVYGYTF
TRBJ2-7 TRBV6-5 CASSPSTGTSGEQYF
TRBJ2-7 TRBV12-3/TRBV12-4 CASSLALDSELYEQYF
TRBJ1-6 TRBV20-1 CSASKGQGDNSPLHF
TRBJ2-5 TRBV20-1 CSARERRGQETQYF
TRBJ1-2 TRBV7-9 CASSLEGRLRNGYTF
TRBJ2-1 TRBV5-1 CASSLYVTKYNEQFF
TRBJ2-7 TRBV19 CASSMEQWGYEQYF
TRBJ2-7 TRBV11-1 CASSLAIQPYEQYF
TRBJ1-1 TRBV19 CASSSGLAGDFF
TRBJ2-1 TRBV11-2 CASSANPGLAGGPNNEQFF
TRBJ2-7 TRBV29-1 CSVAAQVSSHEQYF
TRBJ2-1 TRBV5-1 CASSPGLAGGPYNEQFF
TRBJ2-3 TRBV5-1 CASSLVRGLGTDTQYF
TRBJ2-3 TRBV25-1 CASRETGTQYF
TRBJ1-2 TRBV28 CASSSPGGGNGYTF
TRBJ1-1 TRBV7-9 CASSPVGRKNTEAFF
TRBJ2-1 TRBV11-2 CASSRLAGGVVSEQFF
TRBJ1-2 TRBV5-1 CASSQPQGSGGYTF
TRBJ2-3 TRBV20-1 CSARVSGGAGAPSTDTQYF